These 14 T cell receptor beta chains were sequenced from one sample in a study of T cells after yellow fever vaccination. TCRdb re-analysed the 5' RACE reads in MiXCR, keeping a single row per CDR3 protein. The sample records 500,000 to 700,000 distinct CDR3 sequences, 15% to 20% being singletons. The specimen was PBMCs, collected 15 days after the yellow fever booster vaccination. These receptors came from a man under 40 who received the YFV17D yellow fever vaccine.

This clonotype was detected only a few times. V gene TRBV20-1 combines with J gene TRBJ2-6, with 14 bases fitting TRBD2. CDR1 DFQATT and CDR2 SNEGSKA come from the germline V gene (reference sequence). There are 16 residues in the CDR3. The J segment lost 4 bases and the V segment lost 6 bases, leaving 5 bases of the junction unmatched. CDR3 amino acids: CSAGTSGRSGANVLTF. CDR3 sequence (DNA): TGCAGTGCCGGGACTAGCGGGAGATCGGGGGCCAACGTCCTGACTTTC.

The chain uses TRBV19 and TRBJ2-2, with 11 bases matching TRBD2. V was pared by 9 bases and J by 4 bases, with 7 bases of the junction left unmatched. The CDR3 totals 15 residues. Germline values: CDR1 LNHDA, CDR2 SQIVND (reference sequence). For the CDR3, the DNA is TGTGCCAGCAAACTACTAGCGGGAGTCACCGGGGAGCTGTTTTTT. This encodes CASKLLAGVTGELFF.

The V and J genes are TRBV5-1 and TRBJ2-1; either TRBD1 or TRBD2 may supply D (5 bases each). Germline CDR1 reads SGHRS; CDR2 reads YFSETQ. The CDR3 is 17 residues long. V lost 1 base and J lost 6, with 20 bases in between. This chain's CDR3 is CASSLRSGTPGGNEQFF. CDR3 nucleotides: TGCGCCAGCAGCTTGCGGTCCGGGACCCCTGGAGGCAATGAGCAGTTCTTC.

This clonotype appeared a few times. The chain uses TRBV20-1 and TRBJ2-1, with no clear D. The CDR3 is made up of 16 amino acids. CDR1 is DFQATT, CDR2 SNEGSKA, per germline (reference sequence). Trimming stripped 1 base from V and 0 bases from J, with 13 bases between. CDR3 coding DNA: TGCAGTGCTAGAGTTCGGACCGCCCTCTCCTACAATGAGCAGTTCTTC. It translates to CSARVRTALSYNEQFF.

The genes are TRBV27 and TRBJ2-5; 7 nucleotides align to TRBD2. This CDR3 region has 16 residues. V gave up 3 bases and J gave up 0 bases; unmatched junction bases: 7. Germline CDR1 reads MNHEY; CDR2 reads SMNVEV (reference sequence). The CDR3 DNA reads as TGTGCCAGCAGTTTCGGCAGCGGGAAGTACCAAGAGACCCAGTACTTC. Translated, it gives CASSFGSGKYQETQYF.

This clonotype has only a few counts. CDR3 DNA: TGTGCCAGCAGTGAGGCAGGCAGACCCTACAATGAGCAGTTCTTC. This codes for CASSEAGRPYNEQFF. V is TRBV25-1 and J is TRBJ2-1; no definite D call. V lost 3 bases, J lost 2 bases, and 11 bases lay in between. The length of the CDR3 is 15 residues. The germline V gene has CDR1 MGHDK and CDR2 SYGVNS. Full variable domain (missing parts from reference TRBV25-1 and TRBJ2-1): EADIYQTPRYLVIGTGKKITLECSQTMGHDKMYWYQQDPGMELHLIHYSYGVNSTEKGDLSSESTVSRIRTEHFPLTLESARPSHTSQYLCASSEAGRPYNEQFFGPGTRLTVL.

The rearrangement joins TRBV21-1 to TRBJ2-7; the table's D call TRBD1 went unverified against the DNA. TRBV21-1 has pseudogene status. The length of the CDR3 is 14 residues. The CDR3 region has the DNA TGTGCCAGCAGCTCGTCGGGACAACACTACGAGCAGTACTTC. This gives the protein CASSSSGQHYEQYF.

This clonotype has just one count. This chain uses TRBV20-1 with TRBJ2-7; 8 nucleotides agree with TRBD2. The CDR3 runs to 15 residues. V trimming: 3 bases; J trimming: 3 bases; junction bases outside the gene matches: 10. Per germline, CDR1 DFQATT and CDR2 SNEGSKA (reference sequence). This CDR3 is CSASFLAGQSYEQYF. The CDR3 DNA sequence: TGCAGTGCTAGTTTTCTAGCGGGCCAGAGCTACGAGCAGTACTTC.

This clonotype was counted at least ten times. The chain is built from TRBV2 and TRBJ2-1; 11 positions match TRBD2. V was pared by 8 bases and J by 9 bases, with 15 bases of the junction left unmatched. Germline loops: CDR1 SNHLY, CDR2 FYNNEI. This CDR3 contains 16 residues. The chain's CDR3 is CASGLGLAADRSEQFF. In DNA form, the CDR3 reads TGTGCCAGCGGTTTGGGACTAGCGGCTGACAGGAGTGAGCAGTTCTTC.

This clonotype was recorded a few times. The CDR3 DNA sequence: TGTGCCATCAGTGAGTACCAACTTGAAGCTTTCTTT. It is translated as CAISEYQLEAFF. V and J are TRBV10-3 and TRBJ1-1; D ambiguous. Germline CDR1 and CDR2: ENHRY and SYGVKD. This CDR3 has 12 amino acids. Trimming stripped 1 base from V and 7 bases from J, with 7 bases between.

The sample holds a few counts of this clonotype. The chain employs TRBV5-1 and TRBJ2-7, with 12 bases aligning to TRBD2. Trimming removed 2 bases from V and 3 bases from J; junction bases left unmatched: 12. Germline values: CDR1 SGHRS, CDR2 YFSETQ. This CDR3 is built from 18 residues. Here the CDR3 reads CASSFYQPGLAGVYEQYF. CDR3 nucleotide sequence: TGCGCCAGCAGCTTCTATCAACCGGGACTAGCGGGTGTCTACGAGCAGTACTTC.

This chain connects TRBV12-3 or TRBV12-4 to TRBJ2-5; 8 nucleotides align to TRBD2. The CDR3 spans 16 residues. V lost 2 bases and J lost 4; bases outside the gene matches: 9. CDR3 in DNA: TGTGCCAGCAGTTTATACCCGGGAGGGCCAGGAGAGACCCAGTACTTC. This sequence encodes CASSLYPGGPGETQYF.

This chain uses TRBV14 with TRBJ2-5; D might be TRBD1 (5 bases). The germline gives CDR1 SGHDN, CDR2 FVKESK. The length of the CDR3 is 17 residues. The ends were cut back, 2 bases at V and 2 bases at J, with 18 bases in the middle. Here the CDR3 reads CASSQRGEGALQETQYF. The CDR3 DNA is TGTGCCAGCAGCCAAAGGGGTGAAGGAGCCTTACAAGAGACCCAGTACTTC.

The gene calls are TRBV20-1 and TRBJ2-2; D gene unclear. Germline V lookup: CDR1 DFQATT, CDR2 SNEGSKA (reference sequence). V was shortened by 1 base and J by 6 bases, with 6 bases between the two germline ends. The CDR3 spans 12 residues. CDR3 coding DNA: TGCAGTGCTAGAGCTGAAGCCGGGGAGCTGTTTTTT. Protein sequence: CSARAEAGELFF.